This record covers a single T cell receptor beta chain. The data were obtained in a study of blood T cell repertoires in COVID-19. Looking at the study overall: Acute and convalescent COVID-19 samples came from the United States, Italy and Spain. Sources were T cells, B-cell-depleted T cells, or PBMCs; the material itself was cDNA or gDNA.

This CDR3 spans 12 amino acids. V shed 5 bases and J shed 7 bases, with 9 bases lying between them. Germline V gene lookup returns CDR1 LNHDA and CDR2 SQIVND (reference sequence). Original data processing: Nucleated cell number was recorded as an estimate derived from reference gene primer amplification. Assay used: immunoSEQ multiplex PCR; TCRdb lists only in-frame clones, some missing. V and J calls and clone size come straight from that table; D and trimming were deduced from the DNA. This table holds approximately 130,000 clones, more than 70% found once. The specimen was peripheral blood. The V and J genes are TRBV19 and TRBJ2-1, with TRBD2 as a possible D gene (5 bases). The receptor comes from a human donor in a cohort sampled during active COVID-19. The CDR3, as DNA: TGTGCCAGTAGTTCCCCGGGGAATGAGCAGTTCTTC. This encodes CASSSPGNEQFF.